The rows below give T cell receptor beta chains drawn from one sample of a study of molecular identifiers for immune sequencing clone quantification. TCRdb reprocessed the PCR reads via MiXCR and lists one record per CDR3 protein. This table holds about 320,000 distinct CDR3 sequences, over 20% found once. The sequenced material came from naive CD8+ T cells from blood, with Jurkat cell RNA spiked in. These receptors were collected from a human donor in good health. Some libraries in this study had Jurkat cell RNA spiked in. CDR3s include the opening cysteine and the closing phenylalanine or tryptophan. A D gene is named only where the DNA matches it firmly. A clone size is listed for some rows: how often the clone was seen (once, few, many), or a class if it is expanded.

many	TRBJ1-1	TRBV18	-	CASSPPVFTAEAFF	TGTGCCAGCTCACCACCGGTGTTCACGGCTGAAGCTTTCTTT
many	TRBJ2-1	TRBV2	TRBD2	CASSAATSGRLSGEQFF	TGTGCCAGCAGTGCCGCTACTAGCGGTCGTCTGAGTGGTGAGCAGTTCTTC
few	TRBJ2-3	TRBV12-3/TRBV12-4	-	CASSSPDRPDTQYF	TGTGCCAGCAGCTCCCCTGATAGACCAGATACGCAGTATTTT
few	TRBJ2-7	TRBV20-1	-	CSAETPRGYEQYF	TGCAGTGCTGAGACGCCCCGGGGCTACGAGCAGTACTTC
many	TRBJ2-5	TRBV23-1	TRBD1	CASSRGDRGFQYF	TGCGCCAGCAGTCGAGGGGACAGGGGGTTCCAGTACTTC
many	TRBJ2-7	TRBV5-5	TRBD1	CASSLGQGRSEQYF	TGTGCCAGCAGCTTAGGACAGGGTAGGTCCGAGCAGTACTTC
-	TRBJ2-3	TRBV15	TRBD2	CATSRVPSGGSTDTQYF	TGTGCCACCAGCAGAGTCCCTAGCGGGGGAAGCACAGATACGCAGTATTTT
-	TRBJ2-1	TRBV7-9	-	CASSGTTGPSPYNEQFF	TGTGCCAGCAGCGGGACCACCGGGCCCTCCCCTTACAATGAGCAGTTCTTC
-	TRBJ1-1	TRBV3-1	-	CASSPQKSDRFNTEAFF	TGTGCCAGCAGCCCCCAAAAGAGCGACAGGTTTAACACTGAAGCTTTCTTT
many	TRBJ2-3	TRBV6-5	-	CASSYGAPGPSTDTQYF	TGTGCCAGCAGTTACGGTGCACCGGGACCCAGCACAGATACGCAGTATTTT
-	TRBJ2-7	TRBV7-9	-	CASSFPGHQVEQYF	TGTGCCAGCAGCTTCCCGGGACACCAGGTCGAGCAGTACTTC
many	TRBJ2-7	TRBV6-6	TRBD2	CASTGGAREQYF	TGTGCCAGCACGGGGGGGGCTAGGGAGCAGTACTTC
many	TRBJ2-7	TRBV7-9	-	CASSRTVSSYEQYF	TGTGCCAGCAGCCGGACAGTTAGCTCCTACGAGCAGTACTTC
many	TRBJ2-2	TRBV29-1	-	CRQGGPTGELFF	TGCAGGCAAGGAGGGCCCACCGGGGAGCTGTTTTTT
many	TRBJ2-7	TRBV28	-	CASSPRLRSYEQYF	TGTGCCAGCAGTCCCCGATTGCGCTCCTACGAGCAGTACTTC
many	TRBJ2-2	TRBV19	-	CASIREANTGELFF	TGTGCCAGTATTAGAGAGGCTAACACCGGGGAGCTGTTTTTT
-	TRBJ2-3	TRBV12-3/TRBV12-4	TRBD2	CASSPSGGEIHF	TGTGCCAGCAGTCCCAGCGGGGGGGAAATCCATTTT
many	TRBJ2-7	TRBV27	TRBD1	CASSLGTGGFEQYF	TGTGCCAGCAGTTTAGGGACAGGGGGGTTCGAGCAGTACTTC
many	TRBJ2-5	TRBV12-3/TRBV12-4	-	CASSPLFLGGAYQETQYF	TGTGCCAGCAGTCCCCTGTTTTTAGGCGGGGCGTACCAAGAGACCCAGTACTTC
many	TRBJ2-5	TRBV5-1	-	CASSSQGGPAGPETQYF	TGCGCCAGCAGCTCTCAGGGGGGACCAGCAGGTCCAGAGACCCAGTACTTC
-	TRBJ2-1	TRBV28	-	CASSPLGAYEQFF	TGTGCCAGCAGTCCCTTGGGGGCATATGAGCAGTTCTTC
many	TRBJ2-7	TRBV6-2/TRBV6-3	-	CASSRHGGERHEQYF	TGTGCCAGCAGTAGACACGGGGGAGAGAGGCACGAGCAGTACTTC